This TCR beta chain was documented in a study of T cells in narcolepsy. Study-level results: Blood of same and different patients, but not healthy controls, reportedly held recurring autoreactive clonotypes. Autoreactive HCRT-specific and TRIB2-specific clonotypes were marked in same-patient CSF-versus-blood CD4+ comparisons.

Data came from immunoSEQ multiplex PCR; TCRdb stores just in-frame clones and leaves some out. The sample lists 35,000 to 40,000 clones; roughly 84% were seen once. The V segment lost 5 bases and the J segment 4 bases; nucleotides outside the gene matches: 6. The CDR3 is made up of 16 amino acids. The germline V gene has CDR1 SGHDN and CDR2 FVKESK. In the case of this clone: As yet, its antigen is unknown.

Sequencing input: CD45RA- memory CD4+ T cells from PBMCs. This rearrangement joins TRBV14 to TRBJ2-1; 12 nucleotides agree with TRBD2. The receptor's source is a human donor with narcolepsy. This CDR3 is CASSSRTSGGYNEQFF. The CDR3 nucleotides read TGTGCCAGCAGCTCTCGTACTAGCGGGGGGTACAATGAGCAGTTCTTC.